This T cell receptor (beta chain) is drawn from a study of blood T cells in healthy people across ages. Using a J-beta primer mix together with a sample-barcoded 5' primer, a second PCR was run for about 6 to 11 cycles. TCRdb independently ran MiXCR on the 5' RACE reads; one entry per CDR3 protein. The table lists some 1.6 million distinct CDR3 sequences, about 35% of them singletons. Donors were healthy Caucasian individuals from Russia aged roughly 6 to 90. CDR3 size: 17 residues. Germline assignment: CDR1 DFQATT and CDR2 SNEGSKA (reference sequence). This clonotype showed up just a few times. The receptor was isolated from a woman aged 30 to 39 in good health. The material sequenced was blood. This chain uses TRBV20-1 with TRBJ2-7; 12 bases are a match to TRBD2. TRBJ2-5 matches the DNA end more closely, so the J call is doubtful. The CDR3 coding sequence is TGCAGTGCTCCGGTGACTAGCGGGGGAGGGACGTGGGAGACCCAGTACTTC. It codes for CSAPVTSGGGTWETQYF.